This T cell receptor (beta chain) is from a study of blood T cell repertoires in COVID-19. The overall study: There were acute and convalescent COVID-19 samples, and they came from the United States, Italy and Spain.

V lost 1 base to trimming and J lost 1 base, with 14 bases between them. Germline CDR1 is MGHRA and CDR2 is YSYEKL. This CDR3 is built from 17 residues. How the authors handled the data: Researchers report that nucleated cell counts were estimated from reference gene primer amplification. The data were produced by immunoSEQ multiplex PCR, yet TCRdb's version contains in-frame clones alone and is incomplete. V, J and clone size derive from that table, while D and trimming were established from the DNA sequence. The data hold more than 60,000 clones, with about 82% observed a single time. V gene TRBV4-1 combines with J gene TRBJ1-5; possible D gene TRBD1, 5 bases. Input material: peripheral blood. This clonotype was obtained from a human donor in a cohort sampled during active COVID-19. CDR3 loop: CASSQASGAVSNQPQHF. The CDR3 region has the DNA TGCGCCAGCAGCCAAGCCTCTGGGGCCGTGAGCAATCAGCCCCAGCATTTT.